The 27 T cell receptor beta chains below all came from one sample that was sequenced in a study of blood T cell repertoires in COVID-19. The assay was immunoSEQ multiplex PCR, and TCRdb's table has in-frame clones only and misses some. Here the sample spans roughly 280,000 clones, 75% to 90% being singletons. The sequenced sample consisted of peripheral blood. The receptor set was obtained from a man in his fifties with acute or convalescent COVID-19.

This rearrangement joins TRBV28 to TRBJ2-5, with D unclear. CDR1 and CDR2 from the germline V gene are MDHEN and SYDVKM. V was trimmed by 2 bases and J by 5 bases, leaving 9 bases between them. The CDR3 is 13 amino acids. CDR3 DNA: TGTGCCAGCAGTTTAAGCTACGTGGAGACCCAGTACTTC. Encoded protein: CASSLSYVETQYF.

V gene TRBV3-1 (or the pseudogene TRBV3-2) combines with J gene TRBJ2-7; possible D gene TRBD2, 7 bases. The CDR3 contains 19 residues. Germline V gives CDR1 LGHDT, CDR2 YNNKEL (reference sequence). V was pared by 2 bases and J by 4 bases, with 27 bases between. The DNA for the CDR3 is TGTGCCAGCAGCCAATCTGGGACCGGGCGGGGGCCCTTCCGTTACGAGCAGTACTTC. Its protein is CASSQSGTGRGPFRYEQYF.

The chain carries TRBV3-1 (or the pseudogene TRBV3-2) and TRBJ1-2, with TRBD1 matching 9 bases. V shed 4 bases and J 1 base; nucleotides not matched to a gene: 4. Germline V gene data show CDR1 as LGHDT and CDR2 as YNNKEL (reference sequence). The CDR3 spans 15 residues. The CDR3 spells CASSPGTGNNYGYTF. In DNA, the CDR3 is TGTGCCAGCAGCCCTGGGACAGGGAATAACTATGGCTACACCTTC.

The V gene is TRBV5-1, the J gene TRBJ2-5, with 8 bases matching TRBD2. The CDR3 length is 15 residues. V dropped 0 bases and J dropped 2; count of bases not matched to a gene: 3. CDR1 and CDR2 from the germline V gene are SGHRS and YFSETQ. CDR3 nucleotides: TGCGCCAGCAGCTTGGCTGCTAGCGGGCAAGAGACCCAGTACTTC. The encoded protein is CASSLAASGQETQYF.

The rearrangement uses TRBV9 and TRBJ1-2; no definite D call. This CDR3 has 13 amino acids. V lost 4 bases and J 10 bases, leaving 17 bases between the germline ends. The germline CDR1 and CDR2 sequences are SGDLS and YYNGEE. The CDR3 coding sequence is TGTGCCAGCAGCACGCGGACCGGACGGGACTACACCTTC. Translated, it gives CASSTRTGRDYTF.

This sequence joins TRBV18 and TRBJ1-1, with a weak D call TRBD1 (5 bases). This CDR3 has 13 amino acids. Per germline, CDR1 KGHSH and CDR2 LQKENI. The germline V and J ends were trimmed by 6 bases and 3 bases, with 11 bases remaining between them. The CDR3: CASSPTGDTEAFF. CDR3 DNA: TGTGCCAGCTCCCCCACAGGCGACACTGAAGCTTTCTTT.

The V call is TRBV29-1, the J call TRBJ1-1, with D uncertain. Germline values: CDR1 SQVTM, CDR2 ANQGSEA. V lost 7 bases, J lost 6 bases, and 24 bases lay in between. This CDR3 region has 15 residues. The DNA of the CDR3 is TGCAGCGCTCCCCTCCCCCGGGCGGGTGGGGCTGAAGCTTTCTTT. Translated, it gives CSAPLPRAGGAEAFF. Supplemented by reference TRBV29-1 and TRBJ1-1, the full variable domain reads SAVISQKPSRDICQRGTSLTIQCQVDSQVTMMFWYRQQPGQSLTLIATANQGSEATYESGFVIDKFPISRPNLTFSTLTVSNMSPEDSSIYLCSAPLPRAGGAEAFFGQGTRLTVV.

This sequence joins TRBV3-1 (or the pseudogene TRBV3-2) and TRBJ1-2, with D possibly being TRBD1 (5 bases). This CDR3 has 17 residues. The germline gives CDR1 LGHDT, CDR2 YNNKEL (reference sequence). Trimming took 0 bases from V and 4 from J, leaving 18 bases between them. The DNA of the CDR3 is TGTGCCAGCAGCCAAGATCCATTGACAGCCGGGTCCTATGGCTACACCTTC. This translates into CASSQDPLTAGSYGYTF.

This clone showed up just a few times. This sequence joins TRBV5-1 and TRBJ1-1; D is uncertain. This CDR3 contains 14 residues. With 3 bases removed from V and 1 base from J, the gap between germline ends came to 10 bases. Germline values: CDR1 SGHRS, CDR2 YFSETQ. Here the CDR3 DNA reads TGCGCCAGCAGCTCCTCCGGGAAGAACACTGAAGCTTTCTTT. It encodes CASSSSGKNTEAFF.

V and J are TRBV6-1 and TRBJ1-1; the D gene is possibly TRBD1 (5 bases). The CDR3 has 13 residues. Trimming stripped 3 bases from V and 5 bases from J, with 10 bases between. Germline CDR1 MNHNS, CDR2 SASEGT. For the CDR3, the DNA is TGTGCCAGCAGTGAGACAGAACGTACTGAAGCTTTCTTT. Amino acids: CASSETERTEAFF.

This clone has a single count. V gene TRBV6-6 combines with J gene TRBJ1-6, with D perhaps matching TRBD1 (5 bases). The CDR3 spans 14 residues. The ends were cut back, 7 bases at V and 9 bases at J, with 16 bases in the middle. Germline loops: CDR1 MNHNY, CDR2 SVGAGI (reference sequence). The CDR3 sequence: CASNTGSGGSPLHF. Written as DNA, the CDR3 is TGTGCCAGCAACACCGGGTCCGGGGGTTCACCCCTCCACTTT.

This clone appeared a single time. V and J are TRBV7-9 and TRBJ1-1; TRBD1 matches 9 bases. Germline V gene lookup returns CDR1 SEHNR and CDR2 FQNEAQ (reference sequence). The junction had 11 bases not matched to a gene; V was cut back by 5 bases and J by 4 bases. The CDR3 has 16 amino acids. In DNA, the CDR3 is TGTGCCAGCAGCCTTACCCCGGGACAGGGTTCCACTGAAGCTTTCTTT. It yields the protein CASSLTPGQGSTEAFF.

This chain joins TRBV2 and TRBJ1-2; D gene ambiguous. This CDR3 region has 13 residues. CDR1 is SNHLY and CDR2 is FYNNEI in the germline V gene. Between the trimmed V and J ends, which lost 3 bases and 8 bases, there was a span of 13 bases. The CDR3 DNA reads TGTGCCAGCAGTGAGGCAGGCTTTGGAGGCTACACCTTC. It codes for CASSEAGFGGYTF.

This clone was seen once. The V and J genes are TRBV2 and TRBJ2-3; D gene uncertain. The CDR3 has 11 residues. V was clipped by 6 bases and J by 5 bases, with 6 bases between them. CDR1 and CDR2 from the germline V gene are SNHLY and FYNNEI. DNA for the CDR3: TGTGCCAGCAGGAGAGTAGATACGCAGTATTTT. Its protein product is CASRRVDTQYF.

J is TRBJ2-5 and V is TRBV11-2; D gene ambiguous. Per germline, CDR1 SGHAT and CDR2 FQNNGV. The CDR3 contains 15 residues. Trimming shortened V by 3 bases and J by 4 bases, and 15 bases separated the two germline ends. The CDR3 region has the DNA TGTGCCAGCAGCTTTTCCCCAACTTGGGCAGAGACCCAGTACTTC. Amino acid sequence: CASSFSPTWAETQYF.

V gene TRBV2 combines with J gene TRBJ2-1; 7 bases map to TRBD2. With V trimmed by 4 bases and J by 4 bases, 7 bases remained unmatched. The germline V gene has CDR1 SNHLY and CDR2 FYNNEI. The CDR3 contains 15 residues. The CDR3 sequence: CASSAGAGLYNEQFF. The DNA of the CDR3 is TGTGCCAGCAGTGCTGGAGCGGGGTTATACAATGAGCAGTTCTTC.

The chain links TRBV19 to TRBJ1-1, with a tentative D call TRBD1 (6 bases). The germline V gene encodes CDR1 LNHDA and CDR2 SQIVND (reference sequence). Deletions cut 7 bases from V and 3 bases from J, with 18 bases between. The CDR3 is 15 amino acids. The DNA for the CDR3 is TGTGCCAGTACCCCGCGGGGGCGCAGGGACACTGAAGCTTTCTTT. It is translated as CASTPRGRRDTEAFF.

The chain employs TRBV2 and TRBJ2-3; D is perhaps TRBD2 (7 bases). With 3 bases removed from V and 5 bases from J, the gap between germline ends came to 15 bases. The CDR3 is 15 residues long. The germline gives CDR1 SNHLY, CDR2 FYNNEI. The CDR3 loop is CASSDSWGGVDTQYF. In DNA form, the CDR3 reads TGTGCCAGCAGTGATTCGTGGGGGGGCGTAGATACGCAGTATTTT.

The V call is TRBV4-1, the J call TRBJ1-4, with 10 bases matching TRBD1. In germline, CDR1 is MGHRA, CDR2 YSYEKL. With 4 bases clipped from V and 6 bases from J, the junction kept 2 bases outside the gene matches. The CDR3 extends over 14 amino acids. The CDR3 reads CASSPDRGDEKLFF. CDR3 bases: TGCGCCAGCAGCCCGGACAGGGGGGATGAAAAACTGTTTTTT.

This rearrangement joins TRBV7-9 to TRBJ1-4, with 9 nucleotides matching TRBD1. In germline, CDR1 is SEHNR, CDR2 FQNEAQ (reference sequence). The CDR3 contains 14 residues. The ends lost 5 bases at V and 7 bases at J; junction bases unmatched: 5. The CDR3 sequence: CASSPGQGTEKLFF. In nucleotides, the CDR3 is TGTGCCAGCAGCCCGGGACAGGGTACTGAAAAACTGTTTTTT.

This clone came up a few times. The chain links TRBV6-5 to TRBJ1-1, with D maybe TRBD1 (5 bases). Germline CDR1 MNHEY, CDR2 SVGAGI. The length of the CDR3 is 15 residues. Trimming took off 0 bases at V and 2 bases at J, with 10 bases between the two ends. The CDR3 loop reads CASSYSGLFNTEAFF. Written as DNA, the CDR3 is TGTGCCAGCAGTTACTCGGGACTGTTTAACACTGAAGCTTTCTTT.

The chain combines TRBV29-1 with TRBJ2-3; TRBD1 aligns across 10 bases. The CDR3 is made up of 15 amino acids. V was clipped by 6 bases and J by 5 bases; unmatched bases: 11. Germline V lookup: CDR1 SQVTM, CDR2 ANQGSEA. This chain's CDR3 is CSVEEPGQGKDTQYF. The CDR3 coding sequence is TGCAGCGTCGAGGAACCGGGACAGGGGAAAGATACGCAGTATTTT.

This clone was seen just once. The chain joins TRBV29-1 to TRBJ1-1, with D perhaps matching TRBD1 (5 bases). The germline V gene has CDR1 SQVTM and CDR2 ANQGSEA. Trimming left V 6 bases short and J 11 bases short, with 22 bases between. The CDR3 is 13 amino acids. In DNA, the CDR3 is TGCAGCGTCGCGGGACTCCAACAAAGGAGGGCTTTCTTT. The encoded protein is CSVAGLQQRRAFF.

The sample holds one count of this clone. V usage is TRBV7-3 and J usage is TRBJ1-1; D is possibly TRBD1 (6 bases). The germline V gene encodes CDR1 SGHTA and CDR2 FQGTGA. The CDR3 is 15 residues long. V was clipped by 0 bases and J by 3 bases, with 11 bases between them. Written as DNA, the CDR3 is TGTGCCAGCAGCTTAACGGGGGCAGGGTACACTGAAGCTTTCTTT. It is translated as CASSLTGAGYTEAFF.

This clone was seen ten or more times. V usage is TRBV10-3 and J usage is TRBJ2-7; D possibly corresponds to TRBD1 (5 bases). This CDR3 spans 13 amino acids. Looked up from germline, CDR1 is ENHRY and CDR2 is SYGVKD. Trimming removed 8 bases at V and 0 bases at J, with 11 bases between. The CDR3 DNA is TGTGCCATCGGCAGGGTTCCCTCCTACGAGCAGTACTTC. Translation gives CAIGRVPSYEQYF.

The CDR3 nucleotides are TGTGCCAGCAGCTTAGCAGGGAGTGGGGATCAGCCCCAGCATTTT. Translated: CASSLAGSGDQPQHF. V is TRBV7-2 and J is TRBJ1-5, with D hard to call. This CDR3 has 15 residues. The V gene's germline CDR1 is SGHTA and CDR2 FQGNSA. Trimming took 0 bases from V and 5 from J, leaving 11 bases between them.

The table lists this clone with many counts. The CDR3 spells CASSPTGGNTGELFF. The CDR3 nucleotides are TGTGCCAGCAGCCCGACAGGGGGAAACACCGGGGAGCTGTTTTTT. V and J are TRBV5-5 and TRBJ2-2; 9 bases agree with TRBD1. The CDR3 runs 15 residues. CDR1 and CDR2 from the germline V gene are SGHKS and YYEKEE (reference sequence). V was pared by 4 bases and J by 2 bases, with 3 bases of the junction left unmatched.